This TCR beta chain stems from a study of blood T cell repertoires in COVID-19. As for the study in general: There were acute and convalescent COVID-19 samples, and they came from the United States, Italy and Spain.

In the authors' workflow: For nucleated cells, counts were estimated from reference gene primer amplification. Sequencing was performed with immunoSEQ multiplex PCR; in TCRdb, only in-frame clones are kept and a portion is missing. The DNA gave D and trimming, while V, J and clone size come from that table. This table holds thousands of clones, roughly 77% found once. This CDR3 has 13 residues. V shed 7 bases and J shed 3 bases, with 12 bases lying between them. This sequence originates from a man in his sixties with acute or convalescent COVID-19. The sequencing input was peripheral blood. The V gene is TRBV12-3 or TRBV12-4, the J gene TRBJ1-1, with D tentatively TRBD1 (5 bases). The CDR3 here is CASTREAYTEAFF. DNA of the CDR3: TGTGCCAGCACCAGGGAGGCCTACACTGAAGCTTTCTTT.